One T cell receptor beta chain is described in this entry. As yet, its antigen is unknown. As for time point: blood at routine non-recurrence follow-up after resection. Researchers sequenced whole RNA taken from tumor, nontumor lung or frozen PBMC without sorting. The presence of a unique molecular identifier marked each TCR cDNA molecule. MiXCR was run by TCRdb on the 5' RACE reads, yielding one entry per CDR3 protein. The data show more than 95,000 distinct CDR3 sequences, 10% to 15% seen once. CDR3 length equals 15 residues. Germline CDR1 MNHNY, CDR2 SVGAGI (reference sequence). The junction had 4 bases not matched to a gene; V was cut back by 5 bases and J by 2 bases. The data were obtained in a study of spatial heterogeneity in lung cancer. The wider study: PBMC collected at follow-up were sequenced when available, a median of about 2 years after resection. Consistent detection of more beta-chain than alpha-chain sequences was observed. Study-wide findings and caveats: Circulating ubiquitous expanded tumor TCRs were observed more frequently at resection than at follow-up.

The chain recombines TRBV6-6 with TRBJ1-4; 8 nucleotides align to TRBD1. Sequences were derived from PBMCs, sampled at follow-up. This TCR was sampled from a male donor with early-stage non-small cell lung cancer. Here the CDR3 DNA reads TGTGCCAGCAGTACCGACAGGGGTACTAATGAAAAACTGTTTTTT. Translation gives CASSTDRGTNEKLFF.